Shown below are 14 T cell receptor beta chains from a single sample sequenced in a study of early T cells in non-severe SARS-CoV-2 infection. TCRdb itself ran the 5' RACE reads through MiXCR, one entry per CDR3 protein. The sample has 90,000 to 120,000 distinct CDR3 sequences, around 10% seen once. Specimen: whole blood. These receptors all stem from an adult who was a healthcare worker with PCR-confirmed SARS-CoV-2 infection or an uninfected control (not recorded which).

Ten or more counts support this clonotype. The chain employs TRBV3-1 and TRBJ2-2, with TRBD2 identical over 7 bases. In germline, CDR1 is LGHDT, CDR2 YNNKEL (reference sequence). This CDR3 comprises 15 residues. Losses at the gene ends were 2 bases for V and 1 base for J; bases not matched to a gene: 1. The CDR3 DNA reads TGTGCCAGCAGCCAAAGCGGGAAGAACACCGGGGAGCTGTTTTTT. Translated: CASSQSGKNTGELFF.

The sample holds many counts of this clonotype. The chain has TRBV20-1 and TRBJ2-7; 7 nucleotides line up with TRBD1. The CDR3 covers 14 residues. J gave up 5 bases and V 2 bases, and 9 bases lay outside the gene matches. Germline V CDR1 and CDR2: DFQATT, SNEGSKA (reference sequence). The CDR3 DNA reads TGCAGTGCTAGAAAGGGGGCGGAAGTAAACGAGCAGTACTTC. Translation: CSARKGAEVNEQYF.

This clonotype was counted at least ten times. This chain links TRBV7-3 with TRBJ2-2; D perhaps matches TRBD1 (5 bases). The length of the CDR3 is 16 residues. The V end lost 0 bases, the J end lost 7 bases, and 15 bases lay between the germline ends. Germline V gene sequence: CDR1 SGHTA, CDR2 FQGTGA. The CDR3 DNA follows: TGTGCCAGCAGCTTAACGGCACCAGGCCAGGGCGGGGAGCTGTTTTTT. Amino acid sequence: CASSLTAPGQGGELFF. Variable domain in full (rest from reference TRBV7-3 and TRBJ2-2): GAGVSQTPSNKVTEKGKYVELRCDPISGHTALYWYRQSLGQGPEFLIYFQGTGAADDSGLPNDRFFAVRPEGSVSTLKIQRTERGDSAVYLCASSLTAPGQGGELFFGEGSRLTVL.

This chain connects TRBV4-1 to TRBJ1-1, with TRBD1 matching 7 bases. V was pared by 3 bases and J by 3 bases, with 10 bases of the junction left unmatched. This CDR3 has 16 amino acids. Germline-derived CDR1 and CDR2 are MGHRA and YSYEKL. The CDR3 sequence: CASSHPAPDRDTEAFF. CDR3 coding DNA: TGCGCCAGCAGCCATCCCGCCCCCGACAGGGACACTGAAGCTTTCTTT.

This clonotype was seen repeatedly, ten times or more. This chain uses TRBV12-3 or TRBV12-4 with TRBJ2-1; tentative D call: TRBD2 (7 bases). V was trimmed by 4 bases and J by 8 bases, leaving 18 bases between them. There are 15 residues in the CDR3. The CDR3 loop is CASSSVPRGGDEQFF. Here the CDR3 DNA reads TGTGCCAGCAGTTCTGTCCCGCGCGGGGGCGATGAGCAGTTCTTC.

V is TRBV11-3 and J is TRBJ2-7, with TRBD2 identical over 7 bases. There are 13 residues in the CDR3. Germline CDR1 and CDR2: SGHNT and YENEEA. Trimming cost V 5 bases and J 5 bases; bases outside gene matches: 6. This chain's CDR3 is CASSPSGRNEQYF. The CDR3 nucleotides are TGTGCCAGCAGCCCCTCCGGGAGGAACGAGCAGTACTTC. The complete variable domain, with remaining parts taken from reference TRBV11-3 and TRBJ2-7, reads EAGVVQSPRYKIIEKKQPVAFWCNPISGHNTLYWYLQNLGQGPELLIRYENEEAVDDSQLPKDRFSAERLKGVDSTLKIQPAELGDSAVYLCASSPSGRNEQYFGPGTRLTVT.

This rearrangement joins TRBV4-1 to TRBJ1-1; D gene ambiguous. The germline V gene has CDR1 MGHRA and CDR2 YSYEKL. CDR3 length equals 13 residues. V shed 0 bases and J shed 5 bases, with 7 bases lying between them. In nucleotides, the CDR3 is TGCGCCAGCAGCCAAGAAGGGAGGACTGAAGCTTTCTTT. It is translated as CASSQEGRTEAFF.

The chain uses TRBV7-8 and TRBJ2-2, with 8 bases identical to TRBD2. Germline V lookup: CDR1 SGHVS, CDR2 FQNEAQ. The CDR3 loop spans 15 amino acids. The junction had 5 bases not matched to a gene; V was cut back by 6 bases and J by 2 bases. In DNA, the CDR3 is TGTGCCAGCAGAGGACTAGCCCGAAACACCGGGGAGCTGTTTTTT. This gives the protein CASRGLARNTGELFF. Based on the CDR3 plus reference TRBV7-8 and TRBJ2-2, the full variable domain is GAGVSQSPRYKVAKRGQDVALRCDPISGHVSLFWYQQALGQGPEFLTYFQNEAQLDKSGLPSDRFFAERPEGSVSTLKIQRTQQEDSAVYLCASRGLARNTGELFFGEGSRLTVL.

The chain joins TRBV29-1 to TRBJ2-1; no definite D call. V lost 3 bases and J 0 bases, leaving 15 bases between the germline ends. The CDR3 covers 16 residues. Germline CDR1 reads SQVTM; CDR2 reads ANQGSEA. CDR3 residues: CSVDTRFIRSYNEQFF. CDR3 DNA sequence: TGCAGCGTTGACACCCGCTTTATCCGCTCCTACAATGAGCAGTTCTTC.

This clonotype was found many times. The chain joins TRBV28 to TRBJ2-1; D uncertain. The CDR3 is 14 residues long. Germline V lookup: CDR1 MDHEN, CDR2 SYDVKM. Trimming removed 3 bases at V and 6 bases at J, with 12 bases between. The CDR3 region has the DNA TGTGCCAGCAGTTTCAGGTCCGGTGCCAATGAGCAGTTCTTC. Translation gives CASSFRSGANEQFF.

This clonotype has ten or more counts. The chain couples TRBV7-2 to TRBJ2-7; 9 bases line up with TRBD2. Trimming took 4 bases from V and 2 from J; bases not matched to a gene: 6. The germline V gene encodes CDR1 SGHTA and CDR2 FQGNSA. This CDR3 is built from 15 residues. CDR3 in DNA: TGTGCCAGCAGCTCAGAAGCGGGAGGCCCCTACGAGCAGTACTTC. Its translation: CASSSEAGGPYEQYF.

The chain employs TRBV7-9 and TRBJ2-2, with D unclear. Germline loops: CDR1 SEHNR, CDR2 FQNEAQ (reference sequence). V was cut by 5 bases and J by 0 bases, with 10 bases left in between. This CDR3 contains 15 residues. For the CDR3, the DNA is TGTGCCAGCAGCCTATTGGGGACGAACACCGGGGAGCTGTTTTTT. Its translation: CASSLLGTNTGELFF.

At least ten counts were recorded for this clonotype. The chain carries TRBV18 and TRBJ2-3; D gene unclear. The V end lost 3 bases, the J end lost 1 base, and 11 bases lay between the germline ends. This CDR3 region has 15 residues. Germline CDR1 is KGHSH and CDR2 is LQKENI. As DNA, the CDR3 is TGTGCCAGCTCACCGGGTCAGCGTGGCACAGATACGCAGTATTTT. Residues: CASSPGQRGTDTQYF.

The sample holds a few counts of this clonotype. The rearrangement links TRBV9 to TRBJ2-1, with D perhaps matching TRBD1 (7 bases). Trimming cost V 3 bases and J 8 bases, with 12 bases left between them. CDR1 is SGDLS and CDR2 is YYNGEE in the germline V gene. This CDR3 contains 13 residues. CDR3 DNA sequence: TGTGCCAGCAGCGGACAGGGAGGAGATGAGCAGTTCTTC. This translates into CASSGQGGDEQFF.